The clone carrying this T cell receptor beta chain has a handful of counts. No antigen is known for it. Germline CDR1 is MDHEN and CDR2 is SYDVKM. The CDR3 extends over 15 amino acids. Trimming pared 1 base from V and 0 bases from J, leaving 10 bases between. This entry comes from a study of blood T cells in healthy people across ages. Through a sample-barcoded 5' primer and a J-beta primer mix, a second PCR was run for roughly 7 to 11 cycles. TCRdb reprocessed the 5' RACE reads with MiXCR, giving one entry per CDR3 protein. The sample lists about 640,000 distinct CDR3 sequences, 45% to 65% occurring once. Study-wide results and caveats: The long-lived group displayed more naive CD4+ cells, plus higher diversity, than the aged donors did. Since the PBMCs were unsorted, naive and antigen-experienced cells could not be conclusively compared.

The rearrangement uses TRBV28 and TRBJ2-7, with D hard to call. The specimen sequenced was blood. This TCR was sampled from a man aged 55 to 69 in good health. The CDR3 loop reads CASSLLWQISYEQYF. The CDR3 DNA reads as TGTGCCAGCAGTTTATTGTGGCAGATCTCCTACGAGCAGTACTTC.